The subject of this entry is one T cell receptor (beta chain). This sample is drawn from a study of identical twins. Per the germline V gene, CDR1 is MNHEY and CDR2 is SMNVEV (reference sequence). Between the trimmed V and J ends, which lost 2 bases and 7 bases, there was a span of 8 bases. The CDR3 is 13 amino acids. In TCRdb, the 5' RACE reads were re-called with MiXCR into one record per CDR3 protein. The repertoire holds 1,800,000 or so distinct CDR3 sequences, with less than 35% as singletons. Sequenced input: cord blood. This clonotype originated in a newborn girl in good health. This chain connects TRBV27 to TRBJ1-4; tentative D call: TRBD1 (6 bases). The CDR3 region is CASSLNRVEKLFF. In DNA form, the CDR3 reads TGTGCCAGCAGTTTAAACAGGGTTGAAAAACTGTTTTTT.